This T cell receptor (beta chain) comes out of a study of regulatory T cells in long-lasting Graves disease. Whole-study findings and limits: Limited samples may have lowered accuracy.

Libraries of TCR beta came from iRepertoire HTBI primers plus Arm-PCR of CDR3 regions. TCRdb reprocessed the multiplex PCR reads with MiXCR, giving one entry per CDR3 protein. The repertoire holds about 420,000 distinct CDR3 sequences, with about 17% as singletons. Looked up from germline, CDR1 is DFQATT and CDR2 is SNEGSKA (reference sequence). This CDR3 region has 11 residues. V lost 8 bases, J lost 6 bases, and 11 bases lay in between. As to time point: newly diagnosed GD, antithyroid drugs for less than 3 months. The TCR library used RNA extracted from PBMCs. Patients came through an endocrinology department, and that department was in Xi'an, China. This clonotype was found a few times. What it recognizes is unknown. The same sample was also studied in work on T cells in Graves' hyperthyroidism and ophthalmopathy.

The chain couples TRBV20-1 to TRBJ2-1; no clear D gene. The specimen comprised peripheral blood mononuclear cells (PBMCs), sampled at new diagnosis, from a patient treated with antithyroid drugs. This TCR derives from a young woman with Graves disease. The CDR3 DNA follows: TGCAGTCTTAGGGCTATCAATGAGCAGTTCTTC. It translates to CSLRAINEQFF.